The clone carrying this T cell receptor beta chain was recorded at least ten times. The antigen is unknown. The data originate from a study of T cell repertoires in cytomegalovirus infection. As for the study in general: Indications of both CMV infection and matching HLA type were provided by public TCR beta signatures.

TCRdb fed the reads into MiXCR, producing one record per CDR3 protein. Of hundreds of thousands of distinct CDR3 sequences listed, around a third were seen once; the top ten hold about 18%. This receptor was identified in a human donor in good health (CMV status not recorded). Some clones in this sample may be carry-over from other donors' samples. The source was cultured PBMCs, collected from culture after CMV antigen stimulation.

CDR3 protein: CASSFLPLAGGGDTQYF. The CDR3 DNA sequence: TGTGCCAGCAGTTTCCTTCCGTTAGCGGGAGGAGGGGATACGCAGTATTTT. The chain is built from TRBV7-2 and TRBJ2-3, with 10 bases identical to TRBD2. CDR3 length: 17 amino acids. After removal of 6 bases from V and 6 bases from J, the junction contained 15 bases not matched to a gene. In germline, CDR1 is SGHTA, CDR2 FQGNSA.